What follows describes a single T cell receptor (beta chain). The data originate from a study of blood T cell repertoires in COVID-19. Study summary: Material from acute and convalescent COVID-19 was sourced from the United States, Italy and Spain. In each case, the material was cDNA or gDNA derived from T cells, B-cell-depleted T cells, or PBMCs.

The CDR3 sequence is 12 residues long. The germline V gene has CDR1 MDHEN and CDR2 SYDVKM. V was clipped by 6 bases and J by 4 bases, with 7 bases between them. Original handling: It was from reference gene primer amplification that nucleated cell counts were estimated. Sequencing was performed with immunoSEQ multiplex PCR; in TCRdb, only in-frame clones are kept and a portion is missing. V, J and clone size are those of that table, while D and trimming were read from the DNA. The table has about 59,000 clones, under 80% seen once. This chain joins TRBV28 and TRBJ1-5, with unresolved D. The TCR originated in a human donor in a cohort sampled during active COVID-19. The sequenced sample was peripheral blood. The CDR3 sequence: CASRYKNQPQHF. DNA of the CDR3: TGTGCCAGCAGGTACAAGAATCAGCCCCAGCATTTT.